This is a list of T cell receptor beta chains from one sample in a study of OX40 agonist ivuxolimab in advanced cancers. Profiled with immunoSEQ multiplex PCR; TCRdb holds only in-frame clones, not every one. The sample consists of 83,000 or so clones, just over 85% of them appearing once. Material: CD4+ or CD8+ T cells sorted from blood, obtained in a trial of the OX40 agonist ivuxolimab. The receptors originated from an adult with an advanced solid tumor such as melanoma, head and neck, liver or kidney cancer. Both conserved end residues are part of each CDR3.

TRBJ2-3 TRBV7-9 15 CASSRQTGSADTQYF
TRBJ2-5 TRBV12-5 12 CASGLTHETQYF
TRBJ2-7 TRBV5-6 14 CASSLRRSSYEQYF
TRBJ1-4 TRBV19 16 CASTVGTGGALEKLFF
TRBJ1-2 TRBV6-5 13 CASSLTQGAGYTF
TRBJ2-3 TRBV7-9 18 CASSPGLRVESSTDTQYF
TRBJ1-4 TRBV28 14 CASSLGGVGVKLFF
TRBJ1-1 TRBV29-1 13 CSVAGPLGTEAFF
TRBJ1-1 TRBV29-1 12 CSARAGAYEAFF
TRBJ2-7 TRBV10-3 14 CATTPGLAGDEQYF
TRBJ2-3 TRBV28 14 CASWTAGRTDTQYF
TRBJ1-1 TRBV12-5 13 CASGLRQNTEAFF
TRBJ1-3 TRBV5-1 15 CASSLDGTSGNTIYF
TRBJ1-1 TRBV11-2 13 CASSVRGRTEAFF
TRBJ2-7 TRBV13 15 CASSTGQGAVYEQYF
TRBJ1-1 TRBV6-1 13 CASNPEFLGEAFF
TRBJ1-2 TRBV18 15 CASSLQGAQEYGYTF
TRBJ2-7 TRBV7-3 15 CASSLSRDRPYEQYF
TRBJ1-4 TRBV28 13 CASRITTNEKLFF
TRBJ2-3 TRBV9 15 CASSVEVRRSDTQYF
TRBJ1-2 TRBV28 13 CASSPGSNYGYTF
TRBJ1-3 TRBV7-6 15 CASSLAPGNGNTIYF
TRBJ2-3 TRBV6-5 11 CASHTPDTQYF
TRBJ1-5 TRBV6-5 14 CASRAVGAAQPQHF
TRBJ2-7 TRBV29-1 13 CSVEGHSTYEQYF
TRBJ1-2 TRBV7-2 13 CASSRGTGSGYTF
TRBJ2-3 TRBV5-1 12 CASSLGGDTQYF
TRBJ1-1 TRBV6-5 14 CASNNRGRKTEAFF
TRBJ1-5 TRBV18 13 CASSADRDQPQHF
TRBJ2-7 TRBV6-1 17 CASSEASGSLGTYEQYF
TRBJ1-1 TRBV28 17 CASSAGQGRILDTEAFF
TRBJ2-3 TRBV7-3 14 CASSLTHTTDTQYF
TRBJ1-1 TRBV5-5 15 CASSFQGLIMGEAFF
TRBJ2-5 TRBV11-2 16 CASSLRLDRYQETQYF
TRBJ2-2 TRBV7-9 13 CASSLEGTGELFF
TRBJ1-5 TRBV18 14 CASSPTGGYQPQHF
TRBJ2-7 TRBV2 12 CASRDPLWEQYF
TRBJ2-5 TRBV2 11 CASKVEETQYF
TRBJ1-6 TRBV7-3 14 CASGMGHENSPLHF
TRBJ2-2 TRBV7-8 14 CASSRTVTTGELFF
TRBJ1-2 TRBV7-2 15 CASSRGGQKDYGYTF
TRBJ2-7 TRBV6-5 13 CASRRDQRGDQYF
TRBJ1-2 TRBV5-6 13 CASSRGQGYGYTF
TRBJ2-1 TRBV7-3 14 CASSLTGLANEQFF
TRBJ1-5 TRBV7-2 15 CASSLGQIGNQPQHF
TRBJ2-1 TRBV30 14 CAWARGLAVHEQFF
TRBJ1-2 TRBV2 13 CATGQATLYGYTF
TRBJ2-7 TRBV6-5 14 CASSYGRGAYEQYF
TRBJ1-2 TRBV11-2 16 CASSLDQGAQGYGYTF
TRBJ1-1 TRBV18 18 CASSPLKGAPALNTEAFF
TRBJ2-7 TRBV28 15 CASTRAGTGSYEQYF
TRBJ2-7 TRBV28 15 CASSFVGQGAREQYF
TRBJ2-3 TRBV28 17 CASSSPFKLTGSDTQYF